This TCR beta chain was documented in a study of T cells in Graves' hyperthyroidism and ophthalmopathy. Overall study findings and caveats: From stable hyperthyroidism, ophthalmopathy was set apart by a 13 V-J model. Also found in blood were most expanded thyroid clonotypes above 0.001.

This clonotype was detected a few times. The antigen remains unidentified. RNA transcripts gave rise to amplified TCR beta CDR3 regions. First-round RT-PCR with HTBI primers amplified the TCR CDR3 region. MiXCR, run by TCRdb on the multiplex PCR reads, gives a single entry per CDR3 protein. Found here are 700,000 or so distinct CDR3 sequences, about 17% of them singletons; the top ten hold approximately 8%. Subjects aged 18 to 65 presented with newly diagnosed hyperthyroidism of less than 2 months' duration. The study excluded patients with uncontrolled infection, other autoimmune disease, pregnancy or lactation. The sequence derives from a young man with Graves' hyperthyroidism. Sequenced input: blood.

CDR3 amino acids: CASRTGQGADTQYF. In nucleotides, the CDR3 is TGTGCCAGCAGGACGGGACAGGGGGCAGATACGCAGTATTTT. The chain recombines TRBV9 with TRBJ2-3; 11 bases align to TRBD1. Germline trimming cut 5 bases from V and 4 bases from J; bases unmatched to any gene: 3. The CDR3 sequence is 14 residues long. Germline assignment: CDR1 SGDLS and CDR2 YYNGEE. Combining the CDR3 with reference TRBV9 and TRBJ2-3 gives the whole variable domain DSGVTQTPKHLITATGQRVTLRCSPRSGDLSVYWYQQSLDQGLQFLIQYYNGEERAKGNILERFSAQQFPDLHSELNLSSLELGDSALYFCASRTGQGADTQYFGPGTRLTVL.